Given below is one TCR beta chain in context. The antigen remains undetermined. Germline CDR1 reads SGHDT; CDR2 reads YYEEEE. The CDR3 loop spans 13 amino acids. Trimming took off 8 bases at V and 4 bases at J, with 13 bases between the two ends. TCRdb's copy holds only in-frame clones and misses some; the assay was immunoSEQ multiplex PCR. The sample holds more than 80,000 clones, about 90% seen once. The sample is drawn from a study of OX40 agonist ivuxolimab in advanced cancers. Whole-study context: Ivuxolimab was delivered to patients intravenously every 2 weeks at doses spanning 0.01 to 10 mg/kg. Two patients with cutaneous melanoma and one with hepatocellular carcinoma, three in total, showed partial responses.

General observations from the study: Certain nonresponders likewise exhibited a low normalized T-cell clonal expansion. Average numbers of expanded clones were greater in CD8+ T cells than in CD4+.

The receptor's source is an adult with an advanced solid tumor such as melanoma, head and neck, liver or kidney cancer. The chain is built from TRBV5-6 and TRBJ1-5; D is perhaps TRBD1 (6 bases). Sample: CD4+ or CD8+ T cells sorted from blood, taken in a trial of the OX40 agonist ivuxolimab. CDR3 in amino acids: CARPRGSNQPQHF. The CDR3 DNA reads as TGTGCCAGGCCCAGGGGCTCAAATCAGCCCCAGCATTTT.